Each of the 27 T cell receptor beta chains below was sequenced from the same sample in a study of blood T cells in healthy people across ages. A second PCR of 7 to 11 cycles used a sample-barcoded 5' primer and a J-beta primer mix. TCRdb recomputed calls from the 5' RACE reads with MiXCR, one row per CDR3 protein. The top ten hold under 9.5% of the sample, which has roughly 700,000 distinct CDR3 sequences, 20% to 25% seen once. The data were also submitted as part of a second study, on T cells of mothers and their children.

Sequencing used blood. These receptors originate from a boy between 10 and 17 years old in good health.

The chain is built from TRBV7-9 and TRBJ1-6; 9 bases line up with TRBD1. CDR1 is SEHNR, CDR2 FQNEAQ, per germline (reference sequence). The CDR3 has 15 amino acids. V trimming: 5 bases; J trimming: 7 bases; junction bases outside the gene matches: 6. The CDR3: CASSETGGLNSPLHF. The CDR3 DNA is TGTGCCAGCAGCGAGACAGGGGGTTTAAATTCACCCCTCCACTTT.

This clonotype has just a few counts. V usage is TRBV2 and J usage is TRBJ2-7; tentative D call: TRBD1 (5 bases). The V end lost 6 bases, the J end lost 4 bases, and 10 bases lay between the germline ends. Germline V gene sequence: CDR1 SNHLY, CDR2 FYNNEI. There are 12 residues in the CDR3. The chain's CDR3 is CASSPTEYEQYF. CDR3 nucleotide sequence: TGTGCCAGCAGCCCGACAGAGTACGAGCAGTACTTC.

This clonotype was counted a few times. This chain uses TRBV5-1 with TRBJ1-3; D is perhaps TRBD1 (5 bases). V lost 4 bases, J lost 4 bases, and 27 bases lay in between. Germline V lookup: CDR1 SGHRS, CDR2 YFSETQ. This CDR3 contains 19 residues. This chain's CDR3 is CASSTGGAGAKTRGNTIYF. The CDR3 nucleotides are TGCGCCAGCAGCACTGGGGGAGCCGGGGCAAAAACCCGAGGAAACACCATATATTTT.

V is TRBV7-9 and J is TRBJ1-4; perhaps TRBD1 as D (6 bases). CDR1 SEHNR and CDR2 FQNEAQ come from the germline V gene (reference sequence). This CDR3 has 16 residues. V dropped 3 bases and J dropped 3 bases, with 14 bases sitting between them. The CDR3: CASSLGGPTPNEKLFF. DNA for the CDR3: TGTGCCAGCAGCTTGGGGGGCCCAACACCTAATGAAAAACTGTTTTTT. Using reference TRBV7-9 and TRBJ1-4 for the parts outside the CDR3, the full variable domain is DTGVSQNPRHKITKRGQNVTFRCDPISEHNRLYWYRQTLGQGPEFLTYFQNEAQLEKSRLLSDRFSAERPKGSFSTLEIQRTEQGDSAMYLCASSLGGPTPNEKLFFGSGTQLSVL.

This clonotype was observed a handful of times. This chain joins TRBV7-2 and TRBJ2-1; TRBD2 agrees at 10 bases. V gave up 1 base and J gave up 2 bases; unmatched junction bases: 2. The CDR3 covers 16 residues. Per germline, CDR1 SGHTA and CDR2 FQGNSA. The CDR3 here is CASSLVGLAAYNEQFF. CDR3 nucleotides: TGTGCCAGCAGCTTAGTTGGACTAGCGGCCTACAATGAGCAGTTCTTC.

This clonotype was seen a few times. The CDR3 sequence: CASGPRLVHTGELFF. The CDR3 nucleotides read TGTGCCAGCGGCCCTCGACTAGTACACACCGGGGAGCTGTTTTTT. The rearrangement links TRBV9 to TRBJ2-2; tentative D call: TRBD2 (6 bases). This CDR3 is 15 amino acids long. Germline CDR1 SGDLS, CDR2 YYNGEE. Deletions cut 7 bases from V and 3 bases from J, with 16 bases between.

This clonotype was detected a few times. This chain joins TRBV3-1 and TRBJ2-7, with TRBD1 identical over 8 bases. V lost 2 bases, J lost 6 bases, and 6 bases stayed unmatched. The CDR3 has 14 amino acids. Germline V CDR1 and CDR2: LGHDT, YNNKEL (reference sequence). Written as DNA, the CDR3 is TGTGCCAGCAGCCAACGGACAGGGTTTAGCGAGCAGTACTTC. Protein product: CASSQRTGFSEQYF.

V is TRBV29-1 and J is TRBJ1-6; a weak D match, TRBD1 (6 bases). V lost 7 bases, J lost 2 bases, and 9 bases lay in between. CDR1 and CDR2 from the germline V gene are SQVTM and ANQGSEA. The CDR3 is 13 residues long. CDR3 region: CSARDTYNSPLHF. The CDR3 region has the DNA TGCAGCGCCCGGGACACCTATAATTCACCCCTCCACTTT.

This clonotype was seen a few times. The rearrangement uses TRBV20-1 and TRBJ2-5, with D hard to call. TRBJ2-7 explains the end of the DNA better; the J call may be wrong. Germline CDR1 and CDR2: DFQATT and SNEGSKA (reference sequence). This CDR3 has 14 amino acids. The CDR3 sequence: CSARERSAGYEQYF. The CDR3 nucleotides read TGCAGTGCTAGAGAGAGGTCGGCCGGCTACGAGCAGTACTTC.

This clonotype was observed a handful of times. CDR3 nucleotide sequence: TGCGCCAGCAGCCTTCCCGGACTAGCGGGAGCCGAGCAGTACTTC. It specifies CASSLPGLAGAEQYF. The chain recombines TRBV5-1 with TRBJ2-7, with TRBD2 matching over 13 bases. The CDR3 totals 15 residues. Trimming at V came to 4 bases and at J to 6 bases, leaving 7 bases not matched to a gene. The germline V gene has CDR1 SGHRS and CDR2 YFSETQ.

The rearrangement uses TRBV11-2 and TRBJ2-2; 8 bases line up with TRBD1. Germline V gives CDR1 SGHAT, CDR2 FQNNGV. CDR3 size: 21 residues. The V and J ends lost 1 base and 2 bases, in that order; junction bases with no gene match: 18. In DNA, the CDR3 is TGTGCCAGCAGCTTAGTTGGAGTGGCAGGGGGCGACCTTGATAACACCGGGGAGCTGTTTTTT. Encoded protein: CASSLVGVAGGDLDNTGELFF.

There are a few counts of this clonotype. The chain recombines TRBV7-9 with TRBJ2-7, with TRBD1 as a possible D gene (6 bases). Looked up from germline, CDR1 is SEHNR and CDR2 is FQNEAQ (reference sequence). The CDR3 totals 14 residues. With 4 bases removed from V and 3 bases from J, the gap between germline ends came to 13 bases. The CDR3 loop is CASSSWDTGYEQYF. The CDR3 DNA follows: TGTGCCAGCAGCTCCTGGGACACCGGCTACGAGCAGTACTTC.

This clonotype was counted ten times or more. The chain combines TRBV29-1 with TRBJ2-1; 7 bases are shared with TRBD2. The CDR3 is 14 amino acids. V dropped 1 base and J dropped 9; count of bases not matched to a gene: 9. Per the germline V gene, CDR1 is SQVTM and CDR2 is ANQGSEA. CDR3 sequence: CSVEVGLHQSEQFF. In nucleotides, the CDR3 is TGCAGCGTTGAAGTGGGACTACACCAGTCTGAGCAGTTCTTC.

In this sample, this clonotype turned up a few times. Here the CDR3 reads CASSVRNTGELFF. The DNA of the CDR3 is TGTGCCAGCAGCGTCAGGAACACCGGGGAGCTGTTTTTT. The chain has TRBV27 and TRBJ2-2; D gene unclear. Deletions cut 6 bases from V and 1 base from J, with 6 bases between. From germline, CDR1 is MNHEY and CDR2 SMNVEV (reference sequence). The CDR3 has 13 residues.

The V call is TRBV6-2 or TRBV6-3, the J call TRBJ2-1; no firm D call. The CDR3 runs 12 residues. CDR1 is MNHEY and CDR2 is SVGEGT in the germline V gene. Trimming took off 6 bases at V and 12 bases at J, with 15 bases between the two ends. CDR3 bases: TGTGCCAGCAGCCCGGGCCAAAGAGGGCAGTTCTTC. This translates into CASSPGQRGQFF.

This chain uses TRBV20-1 with TRBJ1-4; no firm D call. V was clipped by 2 bases and J by 3 bases, with 7 bases between them. CDR1 DFQATT and CDR2 SNEGSKA come from the germline V gene (reference sequence). This CDR3 is built from 13 residues. The CDR3 loop reads CSARWTANEKLFF. For the CDR3, the DNA is TGCAGTGCTAGATGGACCGCTAATGAAAAACTGTTTTTT.

This clonotype came up a few times. A read error may produce the germline difference seen at one junction end. This chain connects TRBV27 to TRBJ2-7, with unresolved D. Per germline, CDR1 MNHEY and CDR2 SMNVEV (reference sequence). This CDR3 is 14 amino acids long. CDR3 nucleotides: TGTGCCAGCAGTTTAGGCGGAATCTCCCACGAGCAGTACTTC. Translating gives CASSLGGISHEQYF.

CDR3 DNA sequence: TGTGCCACCAGTGATGGGACAGAGCACAATTCACCCCTCCACTTT. This sequence encodes CATSDGTEHNSPLHF. V is TRBV24-1 and J is TRBJ1-6; 7 nucleotides align to TRBD1. The CDR3 runs 15 residues. Germline V CDR1 and CDR2: KGHDR, SFDVKD. V was clipped by 3 bases and J by 7 bases; unmatched bases: 5.

This sequence joins TRBV29-1 and TRBJ2-5; 7 bases line up with TRBD2. The J call could be wrong; TRBJ2-1 is a better fit for the DNA end. CDR3 size: 14 residues. From germline, CDR1 is SQVTM and CDR2 ANQGSEA. The CDR3 sequence is CSVALGTTYNEQFF. CDR3 DNA: TGCAGCGTCGCTCTAGGGACTACCTACAATGAGCAGTTCTTC.

This clonotype was observed a handful of times. The CDR3 does not end in the conserved phenylalanine or tryptophan, so this is likely a read error. The chain has TRBV20-1 and TRBJ2-1; 9 positions agree with TRBD2. With the DNA end fitting TRBJ2-5 better, the J assignment may be wrong. From germline, CDR1 is DFQATT and CDR2 SNEGSKA (reference sequence). This CDR3 spans 16 amino acids. The CDR3 sequence is CSARESRLAGTETQYL. The CDR3 bases are TGCAGTGCTAGAGAAAGCCGCCTAGCGGGGACGGAGACCCAGTACCTC.

The genes are TRBV5-1 and TRBJ2-2; 9 bases are a match to TRBD1. The CDR3 is made up of 15 amino acids. J lost 6 bases, V lost 5 bases, and 8 bases had no gene match. The germline V gene has CDR1 SGHRS and CDR2 YFSETQ. This CDR3 is CASRTGTGRPGELFF. CDR3 coding DNA: TGCGCCAGCAGGACAGGGACAGGGCGTCCCGGGGAGCTGTTTTTT.

The table lists this clonotype with a few counts. This chain uses TRBV4-2 with TRBJ1-6, with D possibly TRBD1 on 5 matching bases. The CDR3 is 16 amino acids. Trimming removed 4 bases at V and 10 bases at J, with 20 bases between. Germline V lookup: CDR1 LGHNA, CDR2 YNFKEQ. The CDR3 nucleotides read TGTGCCAGCAGCCGGCTTGACGGGACTTCTGGGTCACCCCTCCACTTT. This codes for CASSRLDGTSGSPLHF.

V gene TRBV6-1 combines with J gene TRBJ1-3; TRBD1 matches 10 bases. Germline V lookup: CDR1 MNHNS, CDR2 SASEGT. J gave up 2 bases and V 7 bases, and 8 bases lay outside the gene matches. This CDR3 spans 16 amino acids. CDR3 nucleotide sequence: TGTGCCAGCAAGACGACCGGGACAGGGGCTGGAAACACCATATATTTT. Translation: CASKTTGTGAGNTIYF.

This clonotype has just a few counts. The rearrangement joins TRBV20-1 to TRBJ2-7; D may be TRBD2 (6 bases). This CDR3 is built from 13 residues. V was trimmed by 5 bases and J by 0 bases, leaving 11 bases between them. The germline gives CDR1 DFQATT, CDR2 SNEGSKA (reference sequence). CDR3 coding DNA: TGCAGTGCTCCCCGGACTACCTCCTACGAGCAGTACTTC. Protein: CSAPRTTSYEQYF.

This clonotype occurred a few times. The V and J genes are TRBV5-1 and TRBJ1-1; D unresolved. Trimming took 0 bases from V and 2 from J, leaving 8 bases between them. The CDR3 is 14 residues long. In germline, CDR1 is SGHRS, CDR2 YFSETQ. The CDR3 loop reads CASSLALANTEAFF. The CDR3 DNA reads as TGCGCCAGCAGCTTGGCCCTGGCCAACACTGAAGCTTTCTTT.

V and J are TRBV6-5 and TRBJ2-1; a weak D match, TRBD2 (5 bases). V was shortened by 6 bases and J by 7 bases, with 16 bases between the two germline ends. This CDR3 has 14 amino acids. The germline gives CDR1 MNHEY, CDR2 SVGAGI. CDR3 nucleotide sequence: TGTGCCAGCAGCTCCGGTACTAGTCTTAATGAGCAGTTCTTC. Protein sequence: CASSSGTSLNEQFF.

V gene TRBV20-1 combines with J gene TRBJ1-2; D might be TRBD1 (5 bases). With 0 bases removed from V and 3 bases from J, the gap between germline ends came to 14 bases. In germline, CDR1 is DFQATT, CDR2 SNEGSKA (reference sequence). The CDR3 loop spans 15 amino acids. The CDR3 loop reads CSARDLSGTHYGYTF. The CDR3 nucleotides read TGCAGTGCTAGAGATTTGTCGGGGACGCACTATGGCTACACCTTC.